These 8 T cell receptor beta chains came from one sample sequenced in a study of Ad26.COV2.S vaccination and SARS-CoV-2 variants. Method: immunoSEQ multiplex PCR; TCRdb's copy keeps in-frame clones and lacks some. The data show a few hundred thousand clones, with 83% seen just once and roughly 7.4% held by the top ten. Treatment denoted: about 20 received Ad26.COV2.S at low or high dose, single or two shots; roughly five received placebo; per-sample allocation not given. Sampling occurred on day 63 after the first vaccine or placebo injection. Sequencing was performed on peripheral blood, taken in a trial of Ad26.COV2.S vaccine versus placebo. These receptors originate from a person between 18 and 65 years old who received the Ad26.COV2.S COVID-19 vaccine or a placebo.

V and J are TRBV4-1 and TRBJ2-5, with TRBD1 identical over 9 bases. The length of the CDR3 is 18 residues. After removal of 3 bases from V and 4 bases from J, the junction contained 15 bases not matched to a gene. The germline V gene encodes CDR1 MGHRA and CDR2 YSYEKL. As DNA, the CDR3 is TGCGCCAGCAGCCATTTTCCCGGGACAGGGAGAAATGTAGAGACCCAGTACTTC. Its protein product is CASSHFPGTGRNVETQYF.

This clone has a single count. The chain is built from TRBV5-6 and TRBJ2-1; 10 positions match TRBD2. CDR3 length: 15 amino acids. The V gene's germline CDR1 is SGHDT and CDR2 YYEEEE. J was trimmed by 7 bases and V by 4 bases; bases with no gene match: 8. CDR3 loop: CASSEGTSVGNEQFF. The CDR3 DNA is TGTGCCAGCAGCGAGGGGACTAGCGTGGGAAATGAGCAGTTCTTC.

The V gene is TRBV7-2, the J gene TRBJ2-1, with TRBD1 identical over 7 bases. Germline lookup yields CDR1 SGHTA and CDR2 FQGNSA. J lost 1 base, V lost 1 base, and 1 base had no gene match. The CDR3 consists of 15 residues. CDR3 coding DNA: TGTGCCAGCAGCTTAGGGGACAGTTCCTACAATGAGCAGTTCTTC. It yields the protein CASSLGDSSYNEQFF. Full variable domain (remainder filled in from reference TRBV7-2 and TRBJ2-1): GAGVSQSPSNKVTEKGKDVELRCDPISGHTALYWYRQSLGQGLEFLIYFQGNSAPDKSGLPSDRFSAERTGGSVSTLTIQRTQQEDSAVYLCASSLGDSSYNEQFFGPGTRLTVL.

The chain employs TRBV15 and TRBJ1-5, with no clear D. The germline V and J ends were trimmed by 2 bases and 4 bases, with 12 bases remaining between them. The CDR3 covers 15 residues. CDR1 and CDR2 from the germline V gene are LNHNV and YYDKDF (reference sequence). CDR3 nucleotides: TGTGCCACCAGCAGAAACGGACGTATAAATCAGCCCCAGCATTTT. Translation: CATSRNGRINQPQHF.

V usage is TRBV7-6 and J usage is TRBJ2-7; TRBD1 is a possible D gene (6 bases). Trimming took off 5 bases at V and 3 bases at J, with 17 bases between the two ends. Germline V gene data show CDR1 as SGHVS and CDR2 as FNYEAQ. The CDR3 has 15 amino acids. CDR3 in DNA: TGTGCCAGCAGCGAAATACAGGGCGTTATCTACGAGCAGTACTTC. Translated: CASSEIQGVIYEQYF.

The gene calls are TRBV10-3 and TRBJ2-2; D is perhaps TRBD1 (5 bases). Germline CDR1 reads ENHRY; CDR2 reads SYGVKD. The CDR3 length is 19 residues. Trimming removed 3 bases at V and 4 bases at J, with 24 bases between. CDR3: CAISDKMVVGQGTTGELFF. The CDR3 coding sequence is TGTGCCATCAGTGATAAGATGGTGGTGGGGCAGGGAACCACCGGGGAGCTGTTTTTT.

This clone was seen a handful of times. The chain employs TRBV13 and TRBJ2-7; 7 positions match TRBD2. The CDR3 runs 13 residues. V lost 6 bases, J lost 7 bases, and 9 bases stayed unmatched. Germline V gene lookup returns CDR1 PRHDT and CDR2 FYEKMQ (reference sequence). The CDR3 region has the DNA TGTGCCAGCAGTGTCCGTAGCGGGCCAGAGCAGTACTTC. The encoded protein is CASSVRSGPEQYF.

The chain carries TRBV6-2 or TRBV6-3 and TRBJ1-1; TRBD1 matches 7 bases. The V gene end was trimmed by 6 bases and the J gene end by 0 bases; junction bases not matched to a gene: 4. Germline V CDR1 and CDR2: MNHEY, SVGEGT. There are 14 residues in the CDR3. CDR3 protein: CASSNRGVNTEAFF. For the CDR3, the DNA is TGTGCCAGCAGCAACAGGGGAGTGAACACTGAAGCTTTCTTT.